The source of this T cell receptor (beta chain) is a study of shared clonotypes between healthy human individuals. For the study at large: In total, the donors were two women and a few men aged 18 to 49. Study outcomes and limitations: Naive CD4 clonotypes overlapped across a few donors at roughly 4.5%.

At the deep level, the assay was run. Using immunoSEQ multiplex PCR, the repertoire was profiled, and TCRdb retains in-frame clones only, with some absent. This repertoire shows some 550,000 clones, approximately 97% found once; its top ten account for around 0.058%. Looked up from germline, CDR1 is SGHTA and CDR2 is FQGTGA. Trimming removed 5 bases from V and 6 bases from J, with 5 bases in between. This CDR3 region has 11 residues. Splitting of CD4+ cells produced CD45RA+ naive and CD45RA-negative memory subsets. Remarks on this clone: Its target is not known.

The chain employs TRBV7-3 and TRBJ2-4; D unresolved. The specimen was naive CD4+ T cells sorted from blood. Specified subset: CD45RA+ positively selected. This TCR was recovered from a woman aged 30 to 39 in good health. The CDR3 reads CASSPLNIQYF. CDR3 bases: TGTGCCAGCAGCCCCTTAAACATTCAGTACTTC.